One and the same sample provided the 31 T cell receptor beta chains below, sequenced in a study of human T cells and chemical hapten exposure. TCRdb ran MiXCR on the RACE reads and lists one entry per CDR3 protein. Among some 83,000 distinct CDR3 sequences listed, about 10% were seen once. Time point noted: patch test 1, 2 weeks after DPC sensitization. Treatment meaning: therapeutic diphenylcyclopropenone sensitization with weekly scalp DPC. The source was whole blood, collected in connection with sensitization to the hapten diphenylcyclopropenone (DPC). These receptor sequences come from a woman in her forties or fifties with alopecia areata. Some clones in this sample may be carry-over from other donors' samples.

This clonotype was found many times. The chain couples TRBV24-1 to TRBJ1-5; 7 nucleotides match TRBD1. After removal of 4 bases from V and 4 bases from J, the junction contained 9 bases not matched to a gene. The germline CDR1 and CDR2 sequences are KGHDR and SFDVKD. The CDR3 is 16 amino acids. CDR3 DNA: TGTGCCACCAGTGACCGACGGGACAGTGGGAATCAGCCCCAGCATTTT. It yields the protein CATSDRRDSGNQPQHF.

This clonotype was detected ten times or more. The chain couples TRBV20-1 to TRBJ1-6; D gene unclear. CDR1 is DFQATT, CDR2 SNEGSKA, per germline (reference sequence). Trimming cost V 1 base and J 5 bases, with 15 bases left between them. CDR3 size: 16 residues. As DNA, the CDR3 is TGCAGTGCTAGAGTTCCAGTCTCGGCCAATAATTCACCCCTCCACTTT. Its protein product is CSARVPVSANNSPLHF.

The gene calls are TRBV7-8 and TRBJ1-4; 8 bases map to TRBD1. The CDR3 is 15 residues long. Unmatched junction bases numbered 9, after V lost 5 bases and J lost 7 bases. CDR1 is SGHVS and CDR2 is FQNEAQ in the germline V gene. This CDR3 is CASSLGGTGREKLFF. As DNA, the CDR3 is TGTGCCAGCAGCCTAGGAGGGACAGGACGTGAAAAACTGTTTTTT.

For the CDR3, the DNA is TGCGCCAGCAGCTTGGGGGACGGCTATTCACCCCTCCACTTT. Amino acid sequence: CASSLGDGYSPLHF. The genes are TRBV5-1 and TRBJ1-6, with TRBD1 as a possible D gene (5 bases). Trimming removed 0 bases from V and 8 bases from J, with 9 bases in between. This CDR3 contains 14 residues. Per the germline V gene, CDR1 is SGHRS and CDR2 is YFSETQ.

In this sample, this clonotype turned up many times. The chain has TRBV7-9 and TRBJ2-2; D remains ambiguous. V was clipped by 7 bases and J by 1 base, with 13 bases between them. Per the germline V gene, CDR1 is SEHNR and CDR2 is FQNEAQ (reference sequence). This CDR3 has 15 residues. The CDR3 loop reads CASNPSLGNTGELFF. DNA for the CDR3: TGTGCCAGCAACCCCTCGCTGGGGAACACCGGGGAGCTGTTTTTT. The variable domain in full, with the rest retrieved from reference TRBV7-9 and TRBJ2-2, is DTGVSQNPRHKITKRGQNVTFRCDPISEHNRLYWYRQTLGQGPEFLTYFQNEAQLEKSRLLSDRFSAERPKGSFSTLEIQRTEQGDSAMYLCASNPSLGNTGELFFGEGSRLTVL.

The table lists this clonotype with a few counts. The chain links TRBV5-5 to TRBJ1-1, with TRBD1 as a possible D gene (5 bases). CDR3 length: 15 amino acids. Germline V gene lookup returns CDR1 SGHKS and CDR2 YYEKEE (reference sequence). The V end was cut by 3 bases, the J end by 0 bases, with 12 bases between. The DNA for the CDR3 is TGTGCCAGCAGCTCCCCCCAGGGAATGAACACTGAAGCTTTCTTT. Protein product: CASSSPQGMNTEAFF.

J is TRBJ2-7 and V is TRBV2; 7 bases map to TRBD1. J gave up 2 bases and V 4 bases, and 5 bases lay outside the gene matches. Looked up from germline, CDR1 is SNHLY and CDR2 is FYNNEI. This CDR3 is built from 14 residues. Written as DNA, the CDR3 is TGTGCCAGCAGTGGTATCAGGGGGACCTACGAGCAGTACTTC. Protein sequence: CASSGIRGTYEQYF. The complete variable domain, with remaining parts taken from reference TRBV2 and TRBJ2-7, reads EPEVTQTPSHQVTQMGQEVILRCVPISNHLYFYWYRQILGQKVEFLVSFYNNEISEKSEIFDDQFSVERPDGSNFTLKIRSTKLEDSAMYFCASSGIRGTYEQYFGPGTRLTVT.

CDR3 loop: CASSIKGRPQHF. Here the CDR3 DNA reads TGTGCCAGCAGTATCAAGGGCCGGCCCCAGCATTTT. This chain uses TRBV28 with TRBJ1-5; D is uncertain. The CDR3 sequence is 12 residues long. The V end lost 5 bases, the J end lost 9 bases, and 11 bases lay between the germline ends. Germline V gene lookup returns CDR1 MDHEN and CDR2 SYDVKM.

This clonotype was observed a handful of times. This chain links TRBV11-2 with TRBJ2-5, with D possibly matching TRBD2 (6 bases). The CDR3 is 14 residues long. The V gene lost 5 bases and the J gene lost 5 bases, with 15 bases spanning the gap. CDR1 and CDR2 from the germline V gene are SGHAT and FQNNGV. The CDR3 DNA sequence: TGTGCCAGCAGCCTATTAGGGACTCAGGAGACCCAGTACTTC. Protein sequence: CASSLLGTQETQYF. The full variable domain, completed using reference TRBV11-2 and TRBJ2-5, is EAGVAQSPRYKIIEKRQSVAFWCNPISGHATLYWYQQILGQGPKLLIQFQNNGVVDDSQLPKDRFSAERLKGVDSTLKIQPAKLEDSAVYLCASSLLGTQETQYFGPGTRLLVL.

This clonotype was detected a few times. V usage is TRBV12-3 or TRBV12-4 and J usage is TRBJ2-3; 8 bases agree with TRBD2. With 5 bases clipped from V and 11 bases from J, the junction kept 6 bases outside the gene matches. The CDR3 totals 12 residues. The CDR3 sequence: CASSPTSARQYF. The CDR3 DNA reads TGTGCCAGCAGTCCGACTAGCGCTAGGCAGTATTTT.

This clonotype was counted a few times. This sequence joins TRBV15 and TRBJ2-5; 9 nucleotides match TRBD1. Germline CDR1 LNHNV, CDR2 YYDKDF (reference sequence). V lost 2 bases to trimming and J lost 5 bases; unmatched junction nucleotides: 6. The CDR3 covers 15 residues. The CDR3 nucleotides are TGTGCCACCAGCAGATTGGGACAGGGAGAGGAGACCCAGTACTTC. Translating gives CATSRLGQGEETQYF.

This clonotype was found many times. The chain combines TRBV11-3 with TRBJ2-7; no clear D. Looked up from germline, CDR1 is SGHNT and CDR2 is YENEEA. This CDR3 has 13 amino acids. V was cut by 1 base and J by 4 bases, with 8 bases left in between. The CDR3 nucleotides read TGTGCCAGCAGCTTAGCCGTCAGTTACGAGCAGTACTTC. It is translated as CASSLAVSYEQYF.

CDR3 sequence reads: CASSLDAGMEKLFF. In DNA form, the CDR3 reads TGTGCCAGCAGCTTGGACGCCGGCATGGAAAAACTGTTTTTT. This chain connects TRBV11-1 to TRBJ1-4; unclear D gene. The CDR3 has 14 amino acids. Germline V gives CDR1 SGHAT, CDR2 FQDESV (reference sequence). V lost 3 bases to trimming and J lost 8 bases, with 13 bases between them. The whole variable domain, filled in from reference TRBV11-1 and TRBJ1-4, reads EAEVAQSPRYKITEKSQAVAFWCDPISGHATLYWYRQILGQGPELLVQFQDESVVDDSQLPKDRFSAERLKGVDSTLKIQPAELGDSAMYLCASSLDAGMEKLFFGSGTQLSVL.

On this clonotype: Possible read error: a much larger clone is one base away. This is likely a read error, given that the CDR3 carries no conserved phenylalanine or tryptophan at its end. The V call is TRBV27, the J call TRBJ2-6; D unresolved. The V and J ends lost 5 bases and 0 bases respectively, with 5 bases between them. Per the germline V gene, CDR1 is MNHEY and CDR2 is SMNVEV (reference sequence). The CDR3 has 14 residues. The CDR3 bases are TGTGCCAGCAGTCAGAGCTCTGGGGCCAACGTCCTGACTTCC. Translated: CASSQSSGANVLTS.

Details on this clonotype: This could be a read error, since a much larger clone is one nucleotide away. This chain connects TRBV7-9 to TRBJ1-5, with D perhaps TRBD1 (5 bases). This CDR3 spans 17 amino acids. Germline CDR1 reads SEHNR; CDR2 reads FQNEAQ (reference sequence). Here the CDR3 reads CASNLGVLGFGNQPQHF. The CDR3 DNA follows: TGTGCCAGCAACTTAGGGGTCCTGGGATTCGGCAATCAGCCCCAGCATTTT.

The V gene is TRBV7-6, the J gene TRBJ2-3; either TRBD1 or TRBD2 may supply D (6 bases each). This CDR3 has 16 amino acids. Germline values: CDR1 SGHVS, CDR2 FNYEAQ. V gave up 2 bases and J gave up 2 bases, with 14 bases separating them. The DNA for the CDR3 is TGTGCCAGCAGCTTAAGTGGGGGGCAAATCACAGATACGCAGTATTTT. Translated: CASSLSGGQITDTQYF.

This clonotype was observed a handful of times. The chain uses TRBV19 and TRBJ2-5; 11 bases agree with TRBD2. The CDR3 has 15 residues. Germline CDR1 and CDR2: LNHDA and SQIVND (reference sequence). Losses at the gene ends were 4 bases for V and 2 bases for J; bases not matched to a gene: 3. CDR3 loop: CASSTSGRTQETQYF. Here the CDR3 DNA reads TGTGCCAGTAGTACTAGCGGGAGGACACAAGAGACCCAGTACTTC.

The chain links TRBV5-1 to TRBJ2-2, with 11 bases identical to TRBD2. The CDR3 extends over 16 amino acids. CDR1 and CDR2 from the germline V gene are SGHRS and YFSETQ. The J segment lost 1 base and the V segment lost 7 bases, leaving 6 bases of the junction unmatched. The CDR3 nucleotides read TGCGCCAGCGGAATAGGGACTAGCGGGAACACCGGGGAGCTGTTTTTT. The encoded protein is CASGIGTSGNTGELFF.

This clonotype was detected ten times or more. This chain links TRBV10-2 with TRBJ2-7; D is uncertain. Germline CDR1 WSHSY, CDR2 SAAADI. V lost 9 bases, J lost 3 bases, and 15 bases lay in between. The CDR3 loop spans 13 amino acids. The CDR3 protein is CASGNGPLYEQYF. The CDR3, as DNA: TGCGCCAGTGGGAACGGGCCCCTCTACGAGCAGTACTTC.

This clonotype was picked up a small number of times. The chain carries TRBV6-5 and TRBJ1-6, with D perhaps TRBD1 (6 bases). V dropped 6 bases and J dropped 7 bases, with 16 bases sitting between them. Germline V lookup: CDR1 MNHEY, CDR2 SVGAGI. CDR3 length equals 15 residues. The CDR3 sequence: CASSTTGDKNSPLHF. CDR3 nucleotides: TGTGCCAGCAGCACCACCGGGGACAAGAATTCACCCCTCCACTTT.

This clonotype showed up just a few times. This CDR3 reads CASSFGSGANVLTF. Written as DNA, the CDR3 is TGTGCCAGCAGCTTTGGTAGTGGGGCCAACGTCCTGACTTTC. This chain connects TRBV7-2 to TRBJ2-6, with D hard to call. The CDR3 loop spans 14 amino acids. In germline, CDR1 is SGHTA, CDR2 FQGNSA. V lost 3 bases, J lost 3 bases, and 6 bases lay in between.

This clonotype turned up a few times. The genes are TRBV11-1 and TRBJ2-7; 9 bases fit TRBD1. Trimming at V came to 5 bases and at J to 2 bases, leaving 4 bases not matched to a gene. The CDR3 sequence is 14 residues long. The germline CDR1 and CDR2 sequences are SGHAT and FQDESV (reference sequence). The CDR3 DNA sequence: TGTGCCAGCAGCCCCGGGACAGGGACCTACGAGCAGTACTTC. As protein: CASSPGTGTYEQYF.

This clonotype was counted between two and nine times. The V call is TRBV20-1, the J call TRBJ2-7; 11 bases map to TRBD2. This CDR3 region has 14 residues. J was trimmed by 5 bases and V by 3 bases; bases with no gene match: 6. Germline V gene sequence: CDR1 DFQATT, CDR2 SNEGSKA (reference sequence). The CDR3 DNA reads as TGCAGTGCTAGCTTGCTAGCGGGAGGCCACGAGCAGTACTTC. Translating gives CSASLLAGGHEQYF.

This clonotype came up many times. V gene TRBV11-2 combines with J gene TRBJ2-7; weak D call: TRBD2 (5 bases). The V gene lost 6 bases and the J gene lost 6 bases, with 15 bases spanning the gap. The CDR3 is 13 amino acids. The germline gives CDR1 SGHAT, CDR2 FQNNGV. CDR3 in amino acids: CASSQDLLREQYF. CDR3 sequence (DNA): TGTGCCAGCAGTCAGGACTTGCTTCGCGAGCAGTACTTC.

This clonotype has ten or more counts. The chain has TRBV2 and TRBJ1-5; D not certain. This CDR3 comprises 16 residues. V was pared by 6 bases and J by 2 bases, with 17 bases between. CDR1 and CDR2 (germline): SNHLY, FYNNEI. As DNA, the CDR3 is TGTGCCAGCAGGAGCGGGGATGGTTGGGGCAATCAGCCCCAGCATTTT. Its translation: CASRSGDGWGNQPQHF.

This clonotype was recorded many times. This sequence joins TRBV12-3 or TRBV12-4 and TRBJ2-1, with 8 bases that match TRBD2. The CDR3 extends over 14 amino acids. V lost 6 bases to trimming and J lost 6 bases; unmatched junction nucleotides: 7. The CDR3: CASSPSGPANEQFF. Here the CDR3 DNA reads TGTGCCAGCAGCCCTAGCGGGCCCGCCAATGAGCAGTTCTTC.

This clonotype has a handful of counts. V and J are TRBV6-2 or TRBV6-3 and TRBJ2-3, with TRBD2 matching over 10 bases. The CDR3 totals 14 residues. Trimming removed 7 bases from V and 4 bases from J; junction bases left unmatched: 5. Germline V gives CDR1 MNHEY, CDR2 SVGEGT. This CDR3 is CASIRSGGADTQYF. The CDR3 DNA follows: TGTGCCAGCATCCGAAGCGGGGGGGCAGATACGCAGTATTTT.

For this clonotype: This may stem from a read error, because a much larger clone lies one nucleotide away. The chain uses TRBV20-1 and TRBJ2-7, with a possible D match to TRBD2 (6 bases). This CDR3 region has 11 residues. Germline values: CDR1 DFQATT, CDR2 SNEGSKA (reference sequence). The CDR3 reads CRAGNSYEQYF. In nucleotides, the CDR3 is TGCAGGGCGGGGAACTCCTACGAGCAGTACTTC.

The sample holds many counts of this clonotype. The chain joins TRBV10-3 to TRBJ2-3, with a weak D call TRBD2 (6 bases). V lost 3 bases and J 4 bases, leaving 17 bases between the germline ends. The V gene's germline CDR1 is ENHRY and CDR2 SYGVKD. The CDR3 has 16 residues. The CDR3 spells CAISDSGTGSADTQYF. CDR3 coding DNA: TGTGCCATCAGTGATTCCGGGACTGGGTCCGCAGATACGCAGTATTTT.

The chain carries TRBV20-1 and TRBJ2-7; D gene ambiguous. Trimming left V 2 bases short and J 0 bases short, with 11 bases between. The CDR3 is made up of 14 amino acids. Germline CDR1 reads DFQATT; CDR2 reads SNEGSKA (reference sequence). CDR3 protein: CSARSGLSSYEQYF. CDR3 in DNA: TGCAGTGCTAGATCCGGCCTGAGCTCCTACGAGCAGTACTTC.

The sample holds many counts of this clonotype. V usage is TRBV18 and J usage is TRBJ1-3, with a weak D call TRBD1 (6 bases). V lost 2 bases and J 1 base, leaving 9 bases between the germline ends. Germline values: CDR1 KGHSH, CDR2 LQKENI. The CDR3 is made up of 15 amino acids. The CDR3 nucleotides are TGTGCCAGCTCACCATCAGGGGATTCTGGAAACACCATATATTTT. It is translated as CASSPSGDSGNTIYF.